The rows below give T cell receptor beta chains drawn from one sample of a study of T cells in Graves' hyperthyroidism and ophthalmopathy. A single record per CDR3 protein comes from TCRdb applying MiXCR to the multiplex PCR reads. The table records approximately 510,000 distinct CDR3 sequences, about a fifth of them present only once. The specimen sequenced was blood. These TCRs come from a man younger than 35 with Graves' hyperthyroidism. CDR3s include the opening cysteine and the closing phenylalanine or tryptophan. The D gene is left open where the match is weak. Size values are once, few and many counts, or a class for expanded clones, and some rows have none.

j_call | d_call | clone_size | v_call | cdr3_aa | cdr3_nt
TRBJ1-2 | TRBD1 | many | TRBV24-1 | CATSATGGDKDYGYTF | TGTGCCACCAGTGCTACAGGGGGTGACAAAGACTATGGCTACACCTTC
TRBJ2-7 | TRBD1 | NA | TRBV6-5 | CASSYRGHSYEQYF | TGTGCCAGCAGTTACAGGGGGCATTCCTACGAGCAGTACTTC
TRBJ1-2 | NA | many | TRBV7-8 | CASSPNRQGWGGYTF | TGTGCCAGCAGCCCAAACCGCCAGGGGTGGGGTGGCTACACCTTC
TRBJ1-2 | TRBD1 | many | TRBV19 | CASTRGLNYGYTF | TGTGCCAGTACCAGGGGGCTGAACTATGGCTACACCTTC
TRBJ1-2 | NA | NA | TRBV28 | CASSLIGGTRSGYTF | TGTGCCAGCAGTTTAATTGGCGGGACAAGGTCTGGCTACACCTTC
TRBJ1-3 | NA | many | TRBV5-1 | CASSFGQGPSGNTIYF | TGCGCCAGCAGCTTTGGTCAGGGGCCCTCTGGAAACACCATATATTTT
TRBJ2-7 | NA | NA | TRBV28 | CASSQDGGTSYEQYF | TGCGCCAGCAGCCAAGATGGGGGCACGTCCTACGAGCAGTACTTC
TRBJ2-7 | TRBD1 | NA | TRBV11-2 | CASSPPGTGFLYEQYF | TGTGCCAGCAGCCCCCCCGGGACAGGTTTCCTCTACGAGCAGTACTTC
TRBJ1-1 | NA | many | TRBV28 | CASMTGTEAFF | TGTGCCAGCATGACGGGGACTGAAGCTTTCTTT
TRBJ1-5 | TRBD1 | many | TRBV28 | CASSWGQGNQPQHF | TGTGCCAGCAGTTGGGGACAGGGTAATCAGCCCCAGCATTTT
TRBJ2-7 | NA | NA | TRBV30 | CAWSETADEQYF | TGTGCCTGGAGTGAAACAGCTGACGAGCAGTACTTC
TRBJ2-7 | NA | many | TRBV28 | CASTLDGTNYEQYF | TGTGCCAGCACTCTCGACGGAACGAACTACGAGCAGTACTTC
TRBJ2-7 | TRBD2 | NA | TRBV12-3/TRBV12-4 | CASSPGGGVREQYF | TGTGCCAGCAGCCCCGGGGGGGGGGTCCGCGAGCAGTACTTC
TRBJ1-5 | NA | many | TRBV10-2 | CASLGLNQPQHF | TGCGCCAGCTTGGGGCTTAATCAGCCCCAGCATTTT
TRBJ1-5 | NA | NA | TRBV28 | CASPRSEGNQPQHF | TGTGCCAGCCCCCGCTCTGAAGGGAATCAGCCCCAGCATTTT
TRBJ2-2 | NA | many | TRBV7-9 | CASSLDTHTGELFF | TGTGCCAGCAGCCTGGACACTCACACCGGGGAGCTGTTTTTT
TRBJ2-7 | NA | many | TRBV13 | CASSLWQGGYEQYF | TGTGCCAGCAGCTTATGGCAGGGGGGCTACGAGCAGTACTTC
TRBJ1-5 | NA | NA | TRBV19 | CASSIVFGSENSNQPQHF | TGTGCCAGTAGTATAGTATTCGGATCGGAGAATAGCAATCAGCCCCAGCATTTT
TRBJ2-5 | NA | few | TRBV4-1 | CASSQGLGRPTGTQYF | TGCGCCAGCAGCCAAGGATTGGGGAGACCCACGGGGACCCAGTACTTC
TRBJ2-7 | NA | many | TRBV11-2 | CASSADTPYEQYF | TGTGCCAGCAGCGCGGACACGCCCTACGAGCAGTACTTC
TRBJ1-1 | NA | many | TRBV25-1 | CASTFGGGTEAFF | TGTGCCAGCACGTTTGGGGGCGGTACTGAAGCTTTCTTT
TRBJ2-4 | NA | few | TRBV11-2 | CASSLDQARVAKNIQYF | TGTGCCAGCAGCTTAGACCAGGCGAGGGTAGCCAAAAACATTCAGTACTTC
TRBJ1-3 | NA | NA | TRBV6-1 | CDRRRDCGNTIYF | TGCGACAGAAGGAGGGACTGTGGAAACACCATATATTTT
TRBJ2-7 | NA | many | TRBV11-2 | CASSDRSWSYEQYF | TGTGCCAGCAGCGACAGAAGTTGGTCCTACGAGCAGTACTTC
TRBJ1-1 | TRBD1 | NA | TRBV6-1 | CASRGTGGRNTEAFF | TGTGCCAGCAGAGGGACAGGGGGGCGGAACACTGAAGCTTTCTTT
TRBJ1-1 | NA | NA | TRBV5-1 | CASSLANPGTEAFF | TGCGCCAGCAGCTTGGCCAACCCCGGGACTGAAGCTTTCTTT
TRBJ1-2 | TRBD1 | many | TRBV2 | CASSDGTANYGYTF | TGTGCCAGCAGCGATGGGACAGCTAACTATGGCTACACCTTC